One and the same sample provided the 20 T cell receptor beta chains below, sequenced in a study of PD-1 blockade in classical Hodgkin lymphoma. Repertoires were generated with immunoSEQ multiplex PCR, while TCRdb's copy carries only in-frame clones and drops some. The sample yields 30,000 to 40,000 clones, about 93% seen once. Every patient was affected by relapse after autologous stem cell transplantation, while exposure to brentuximab vedotin was not uniform. Thawed PBMCs underwent magnetic negative selection to yield purified CD4+ T cells. The starting material was CD4+ T cells from blood, obtained at baseline. The receptors derive from a human donor with classical Hodgkin lymphoma.

The chain is built from TRBV28 and TRBJ1-2; no clear D. The CDR3 totals 13 residues. Germline V gives CDR1 MDHEN, CDR2 SYDVKM. V was clipped by 3 bases and J by 6 bases, with 11 bases between them. In nucleotides, the CDR3 is TGTGCCAGCAGTTTTGGCGGCAGAGATGGCTACACCTTC. It specifies CASSFGGRDGYTF.

V and J are TRBV5-1 and TRBJ1-5; D is perhaps TRBD1 (5 bases). The CDR3 has 18 amino acids. In germline, CDR1 is SGHRS, CDR2 YFSETQ. V was clipped by 0 bases and J by 11 bases, with 27 bases between them. The CDR3 bases are TGCGCCAGCAGCTTGGCTAATCTCGGGACGACGCTTAGAATGGCCCAGCATTTT. This sequence encodes CASSLANLGTTLRMAQHF. The whole variable domain, filled in from reference TRBV5-1 and TRBJ1-5, reads KAGVTQTPRYLIKTRGQQVTLSCSPISGHRSVSWYQQTPGQGLQFLFEYFSETQRNKGNFPGRFSGRQFSNSRSEMNVSTLELGDSALYLCASSLANLGTTLRMAQHFGDGTRLSIL.

This sequence joins TRBV27 and TRBJ2-7, with unresolved D. Trimming stripped 4 bases from V and 6 bases from J, with 13 bases between. The germline V gene has CDR1 MNHEY and CDR2 SMNVEV (reference sequence). The CDR3 is 13 amino acids. The DNA for the CDR3 is TGTGCCAGCAGTTATTGGGGTTCTGGCGAGCAGTACTTC. Its translation: CASSYWGSGEQYF.

For the CDR3, the DNA is TGTGCCAGCAGTTTATCCGGGCCAAGGAACACTGAAGCTTTCTTT. This sequence encodes CASSLSGPRNTEAFF. The chain has TRBV27 and TRBJ1-1; no firm D call. Germline CDR1 MNHEY, CDR2 SMNVEV (reference sequence). Between the trimmed V and J ends, which lost 0 bases and 1 base, there was a span of 9 bases. The length of the CDR3 is 15 residues.

This chain joins TRBV27 and TRBJ1-1; D unresolved. V was pared by 6 bases and J by 6 bases, with 17 bases between. Germline CDR1 is MNHEY and CDR2 is SMNVEV (reference sequence). The CDR3 spans 14 residues. This chain's CDR3 is CASRLGPPRAEAFF. DNA of the CDR3: TGTGCCAGCAGATTAGGCCCGCCGAGGGCTGAAGCTTTCTTT.

This chain links TRBV7-9 with TRBJ2-7, with 8 bases aligning to TRBD2. CDR3 length: 17 amino acids. V was clipped by 5 bases and J by 2 bases; unmatched bases: 14. Germline V gene lookup returns CDR1 SEHNR and CDR2 FQNEAQ (reference sequence). CDR3 in DNA: TGTGCCAGCAGCGCCGTAGGCTTGGCGGGGGGAGCCTACGAGCAGTACTTC. Encoded protein: CASSAVGLAGGAYEQYF.

The J gene is TRBJ2-2, the V gene TRBV11-2; 7 bases map to TRBD2. The ends lost 1 base at V and 4 bases at J; junction bases unmatched: 3. The CDR3 runs 15 residues. The V gene's germline CDR1 is SGHAT and CDR2 FQNNGV. The CDR3 DNA reads as TGTGCCAGCAGCTTAGCGTCTAGCGGCACCGGGGAGCTGTTTTTT. Its translation: CASSLASSGTGELFF.

The chain has TRBV19 and TRBJ1-4, with D possibly TRBD1 on 5 matching bases. The CDR3 has 15 amino acids. Trimming pared 5 bases from V and 5 bases from J, leaving 15 bases between. Per the germline V gene, CDR1 is LNHDA and CDR2 is SQIVND (reference sequence). The DNA for the CDR3 is TGTGCCAGTAGTCTTCAGGGTACGTTGAATGAAAAACTGTTTTTT. Amino acid sequence: CASSLQGTLNEKLFF.

The chain has TRBV7-8 and TRBJ1-2, with a tentative D call TRBD1 (5 bases). Germline CDR1 reads SGHVS; CDR2 reads FQNEAQ. The CDR3 covers 15 residues. Trimming cost V 5 bases and J 5 bases, with 18 bases left between them. The CDR3 loop reads CASSTRQQTPYGYTF. The CDR3 DNA reads TGTGCCAGCAGCACTCGACAGCAAACTCCATATGGCTACACCTTC.

As for this clone: At the DNA level, this CDR3 is encoded by other sequences in the same sample as well. The chain couples TRBV5-1 to TRBJ2-5; unclear D gene. Trimming shortened V by 2 bases and J by 1 base, and 6 bases separated the two germline ends. The CDR3 is made up of 13 amino acids. Germline CDR1 is SGHRS and CDR2 is YFSETQ. CDR3 sequence (DNA): TGCGCCAGCAGCTTCGGCGGCCAAGAGACCCAGTACTTC. Residues: CASSFGGQETQYF.

CDR3 coding DNA: TGCAGCGTTGCCCCTAGGCCCGTCGGGGTTAACACTGAAGCTTTCTTT. It yields the protein CSVAPRPVGVNTEAFF. The rearrangement links TRBV29-1 to TRBJ1-1; no reliable D call. This CDR3 contains 16 residues. Trimming shortened V by 4 bases and J by 2 bases, and 20 bases separated the two germline ends. Looked up from germline, CDR1 is SQVTM and CDR2 is ANQGSEA.

This clone appeared once. The chain couples TRBV5-4 to TRBJ2-7; 7 positions agree with TRBD2. The CDR3 loop spans 13 amino acids. The germline gives CDR1 SGHNT, CDR2 YYREEE (reference sequence). V trimming: 3 bases; J trimming: 3 bases; junction bases outside the gene matches: 3. CDR3 in DNA: TGTGCCAGCAGCTGGACGGGGGGCTACGAGCAGTACTTC. Amino acid sequence: CASSWTGGYEQYF.

This clone turned up a few times. The chain's CDR3 is CASSNGFSYEQYF. In DNA, the CDR3 is TGTGCCAGTAGTAACGGCTTCTCCTACGAGCAGTACTTC. V gene TRBV19 combines with J gene TRBJ2-7; the D is unclear. The V gene's germline CDR1 is LNHDA and CDR2 SQIVND (reference sequence). Trimming pared 4 bases from V and 0 bases from J, leaving 7 bases between. This CDR3 comprises 13 residues.

This chain uses TRBV10-3 with TRBJ2-7; 15 nucleotides agree with TRBD2. This CDR3 has 14 residues. V was pared by 9 bases and J by 6 bases, with 6 bases of the junction left unmatched. CDR1 is ENHRY and CDR2 is SYGVKD in the germline V gene. The CDR3, as DNA: TGTGCCATGAGTCCGGGACTAGCGGGAGGCGAGCAGTACTTC. The encoded protein is CAMSPGLAGGEQYF.

The V call is TRBV6-6, the J call TRBJ2-2; D not resolved. With 5 bases removed from V and 0 bases from J, the gap between germline ends came to 4 bases. The CDR3 is made up of 13 amino acids. Looked up from germline, CDR1 is MNHNY and CDR2 is SVGAGI (reference sequence). The CDR3 DNA is TGTGCCAGCAGTGGTGCGAACACCGGGGAGCTGTTTTTT. Protein: CASSGANTGELFF.

V and J are TRBV7-9 and TRBJ1-1; D possibly corresponds to TRBD1 (6 bases). Between the trimmed V and J ends, which lost 3 bases and 1 base, there was a span of 12 bases. CDR1 and CDR2 from the germline V gene are SEHNR and FQNEAQ (reference sequence). The CDR3 is 15 amino acids. The CDR3, as DNA: TGTGCCAGCAGCTTGCAGGGACACCCGAACACTGAAGCTTTCTTT. This codes for CASSLQGHPNTEAFF. Full variable domain (missing parts from reference TRBV7-9 and TRBJ1-1): DTGVSQNPRHKITKRGQNVTFRCDPISEHNRLYWYRQTLGQGPEFLTYFQNEAQLEKSRLLSDRFSAERPKGSFSTLEIQRTEQGDSAMYLCASSLQGHPNTEAFFGQGTRLTVV.

The CDR3 reads CASSAGTGDTDTQYF. The CDR3 DNA sequence: TGTGCCAGCAGTGCCGGGACAGGGGACACAGATACGCAGTATTTT. V gene TRBV28 combines with J gene TRBJ2-3; 10 positions agree with TRBD1. V lost 5 bases to trimming and J lost 2 bases; unmatched junction nucleotides: 4. The V gene's germline CDR1 is MDHEN and CDR2 SYDVKM. The CDR3 extends over 15 amino acids.

V gene TRBV4-2 combines with J gene TRBJ2-3; D is perhaps TRBD2 (6 bases). The germline V and J ends were trimmed by 4 bases and 2 bases, with 10 bases remaining between them. CDR3 length: 14 residues. Germline CDR1 and CDR2: LGHNA and YNFKEQ. CDR3 coding DNA: TGTGCCAGCAGCCTGGGGGGAAACACAGATACGCAGTATTTT. As protein: CASSLGGNTDTQYF.

CDR3 region: CASSTTQGRILGAYEQYF. CDR3 nucleotides: TGCGCCAGCAGTACAACACAGGGAAGGATCCTGGGGGCCTACGAGCAGTACTTC. The chain employs TRBV5-1 and TRBJ2-7; D is perhaps TRBD1 (6 bases). V was shortened by 5 bases and J by 2 bases, with 26 bases between the two germline ends. The V gene's germline CDR1 is SGHRS and CDR2 YFSETQ. This CDR3 comprises 18 residues.

The V gene is TRBV28, the J gene TRBJ1-1, with 10 bases matching TRBD1. Per germline, CDR1 MDHEN and CDR2 SYDVKM. The CDR3 length is 15 residues. V was pared by 4 bases and J by 4 bases, with 6 bases of the junction left unmatched. The DNA of the CDR3 is TGTGCCAGCAGTTCTCGACAGGGGGCGAGCACTGAAGCTTTCTTT. Translated: CASSSRQGASTEAFF.